The 5 T cell receptor beta chains in this list originate from one sample, sequenced in a study of cytomegalovirus exposure and HLA in healthy donors. Primers: 60 Vbeta forward and 13 Jbeta reverse. Data came from immunoSEQ multiplex PCR; TCRdb stores just in-frame clones and leaves some out. The sample lists about 120,000 clones, roughly four fifths occurring once. Specimen: PBMCs. The receptors stem from a woman aged 40 to 50 in good health and CMV-seropositive.

Comment on this clone: In the same sample, other DNA sequences code for this CDR3. CDR3: CSVVTGSTNTGELFF. In DNA form, the CDR3 reads TGCAGCGTTGTGACAGGTTCGACGAACACCGGGGAGCTGTTTTTT. The chain has TRBV29-1 and TRBJ2-2; D might be TRBD1 (6 bases). CDR1 SQVTM and CDR2 ANQGSEA come from the germline V gene. V was clipped by 4 bases and J by 0 bases, with 12 bases between them. CDR3 length equals 15 residues.

The genes are TRBV30 and TRBJ1-1, with TRBD1 identical over 10 bases. The germline V gene encodes CDR1 GTSNPN and CDR2 SVGIG (reference sequence). V shed 5 bases and J 3 bases; nucleotides not matched to a gene: 3. This CDR3 region has 13 residues. In nucleotides, the CDR3 is TGTGCCTGGTTGGGACAGGGGTACACTGAAGCTTTCTTT. This codes for CAWLGQGYTEAFF.

The rearrangement uses TRBV11-2 and TRBJ1-1; no firm D call. This CDR3 contains 14 residues. Trimming cost V 5 bases and J 0 bases, with 10 bases left between them. CDR1 and CDR2 from the germline V gene are SGHAT and FQNNGV. The CDR3 loop is CASSDRTLNTEAFF. CDR3 bases: TGTGCCAGCAGCGACCGGACTTTGAACACTGAAGCTTTCTTT.

V and J are TRBV18 and TRBJ1-2, with D maybe TRBD1 (6 bases). The CDR3 extends over 16 amino acids. Trimming stripped 5 bases from V and 4 bases from J, with 20 bases between. CDR1 is KGHSH and CDR2 is LQKENI in the germline V gene. The CDR3 nucleotides are TGTGCCAGCTCAGCGGGTCGGCGGGGGCTGGCCTATGGCTACACCTTC. It codes for CASSAGRRGLAYGYTF.

V usage is TRBV11-2 and J usage is TRBJ2-3; maybe TRBD1 (6 bases). Germline V gene lookup returns CDR1 SGHAT and CDR2 FQNNGV. This CDR3 is built from 15 residues. The germline V and J ends were trimmed by 4 bases and 4 bases, with 15 bases remaining between them. CDR3 loop: CASSYGWRTADTQYF. CDR3 nucleotide sequence: TGTGCCAGCAGCTACGGCTGGAGGACAGCAGATACGCAGTATTTT.